This T cell receptor beta chain came from a study of shared clonotypes between healthy human individuals. Using immunoSEQ multiplex PCR, the repertoire was profiled, and TCRdb retains in-frame clones only, with some absent. Of hundreds of thousands of clones in the sample, around three quarters were seen once. The V end lost 5 bases, the J end lost 1 base, and 23 bases lay between the germline ends. In germline, CDR1 is SNHLY, CDR2 FYNNEI. The CDR3 has 18 residues. The clonotype comes from a woman aged 25 to 45 in good health. This sequence joins TRBV2 and TRBJ2-5; D is uncertain. The sample consisted of memory CD4+ T cells sorted from blood. Subset specified: CD45RA-negative fraction. The CDR3 region is CASSSQKWSTAGQETQYF. Written as DNA, the CDR3 is TGTGCCAGCAGTAGCCAAAAGTGGTCTACGGCAGGCCAAGAGACCCAGTACTTC.